The rows below give T cell receptor beta chains drawn from one sample of a study of control samples from healthy donors and cancer patients. Method: immunoSEQ multiplex PCR; TCRdb's copy keeps in-frame clones and lacks some. The sample comprises over 55,000 clones, 85% to 95% of which are singletons, and about 0.93% rests with the top ten. Sequencing was carried out using PBMCs. All receptors come from a man younger than 40 with colorectal cancer. Both conserved end residues are part of each CDR3. D genes are given only for firm matches. Clone size is not always given. Where it is, it says once, few, many or a class for expanded clones.

>TRBV6-1|-|TRBJ2-2|TRBD2
TGTGCCAGCAGTGAGATGGCGGGGGGCAGGACCGGGGAGCTGTTTTTT
CASSEMAGGRTGELFF
>TRBV30|-|TRBJ1-1|-
TGTGCCTGGAGTATGGCCCCCACTGAAGCTTTCTTT
CAWSMAPTEAFF
>TRBV7-2|-|TRBJ2-7|-
TGTGCCAGCAGCTTAGCAGGGACGAATACCTACGAGCAGTACTTC
CASSLAGTNTYEQYF
>TRBV4-3|-|TRBJ1-5|TRBD1
TGCGCCAGCAGCCAAGATAGGGGCAGGGGGATTAGCAATCAGCCCCAGCATTTT
CASSQDRGRGISNQPQHF
>TRBV28|-|TRBJ2-2|TRBD2
TGTGCCAGCAGTCCCGGGGGGGAGATATCTACCGGGGAGCTGTTTTTT
CASSPGGEISTGELFF
>TRBV29-1|-|TRBJ1-1|-
TGCAGCGCCGGGGCGTGGGGTACTGAAGCTTTCTTT
CSAGAWGTEAFF
>TRBV10-2|-|TRBJ1-3|TRBD1
TGCGCCAGCAGACTACAGGGGGGGGCCCACACCATATATTTT
CASRLQGGAHTIYF
>TRBV9|-|TRBJ2-1|-
TGTGCCAGCAGCGCCTACACTACCTCCTACAATGAGCAGTTCTTC
CASSAYTTSYNEQFF
>TRBV7-2|-|TRBJ2-2|-
TGTGCCAGCAGCCCCACACTTACGAACACCGGGGAGCTGTTTTTT
CASSPTLTNTGELFF
>TRBV20-1|-|TRBJ2-7|-
TGCAGTGCTCCCCAAACCCACGAGCAGTACTTC
CSAPQTHEQYF
>TRBV4-3|-|TRBJ2-7|-
TGCGCCAGCAGCCAAAGTTACAGGGATCTTTGGGACGAGCAGTACTTC
CASSQSYRDLWDEQYF
>TRBV12-3/TRBV12-4|-|TRBJ1-2|TRBD1
TGTGCCAGCACGAACAGGGGTGCCTATGGCTACACCTTC
CASTNRGAYGYTF
>TRBV7-2|few|TRBJ1-2|-
TGTGCCAGCAGCTTAGATTCTGGGGGCAACTATGGCTACACCTTC
CASSLDSGGNYGYTF
>TRBV7-9|-|TRBJ2-5|-
TGTGCCAGCAGCCGCAAGGGAGCCCTCCAAGAGACCCAGTACTTC
CASSRKGALQETQYF
>TRBV20-1|-|TRBJ2-6|-
TGCAGTGCTAGTCGGGCGGGTGGGGCCAACGTCCTGACTTTC
CSASRAGGANVLTF
>TRBV20-1|-|TRBJ2-7|-
TGCAGTGCTAGAGCGGGTTACGAGCAGTACTTC
CSARAGYEQYF
>TRBV5-1|-|TRBJ2-4|-
TGCGCCAGCAGCCACGGTGGGCCCTGGACTCAAAACATTCAGTACTTC
CASSHGGPWTQNIQYF
>TRBV3-1/TRBV3-2|once|TRBJ1-4|-
TGTGCCAGCAGCCCGGGCCACGGCGTAAAACTGTTTTTT
CASSPGHGVKLFF
>TRBV30|-|TRBJ1-6|TRBD1
TGTGCCTGGAGTGCGGGACAGCTTAATTCACCCCTCCACTTT
CAWSAGQLNSPLHF
>TRBV18|-|TRBJ1-1|TRBD1
TGTGCCAGCTCCACGACAGGGGGCTTGAACACTGAAGCTTTCTTT
CASSTTGGLNTEAFF
>TRBV6-6|-|TRBJ2-7|-
TGTGCCAGCAGTCCTAGATTCCAAACCGGGACTCCCGCGGGCGAGTACGAGCAGTACTTC
CASSPRFQTGTPAGEYEQYF
>TRBV5-5|-|TRBJ1-2|-
TGTGCCAGCAGCTTAGGACTTCCTTCATATGGCTACACCTTC
CASSLGLPSYGYTF